This TCR beta chain was captured by sequencing in a study of blood T cell repertoires in COVID-19. Study overall: Both acute and convalescent COVID-19 samples were obtained from the United States, Italy and Spain. In each case, the material was cDNA or gDNA derived from T cells, B-cell-depleted T cells, or PBMCs.

In the study's own analysis: How many nucleated cells were present was estimated from reference gene primer amplification. The data were produced by immunoSEQ multiplex PCR, yet TCRdb's version contains in-frame clones alone and is incomplete. V, J and clone size were drawn from that table, and D and trimming were deduced from the DNA. The sample has about 190,000 clones, 70% to 80% seen once. In its sample, this clone was seen once. This receptor was obtained from a man in his fifties who had recovered from COVID-19. The sequencing sample was made of peripheral blood.

CDR3 protein: CASRRLAGGNKNIQYF. In DNA form, the CDR3 reads TGTGCCAGCAGGCGTCTAGCGGGAGGGAACAAAAACATTCAGTACTTC. The chain is built from TRBV4-2 and TRBJ2-4; 12 bases are shared with TRBD2. Trimming at V came to 6 bases and at J to 3 bases, leaving 6 bases not matched to a gene. CDR3 length: 16 amino acids. Germline CDR1 and CDR2: LGHNA and YNFKEQ.